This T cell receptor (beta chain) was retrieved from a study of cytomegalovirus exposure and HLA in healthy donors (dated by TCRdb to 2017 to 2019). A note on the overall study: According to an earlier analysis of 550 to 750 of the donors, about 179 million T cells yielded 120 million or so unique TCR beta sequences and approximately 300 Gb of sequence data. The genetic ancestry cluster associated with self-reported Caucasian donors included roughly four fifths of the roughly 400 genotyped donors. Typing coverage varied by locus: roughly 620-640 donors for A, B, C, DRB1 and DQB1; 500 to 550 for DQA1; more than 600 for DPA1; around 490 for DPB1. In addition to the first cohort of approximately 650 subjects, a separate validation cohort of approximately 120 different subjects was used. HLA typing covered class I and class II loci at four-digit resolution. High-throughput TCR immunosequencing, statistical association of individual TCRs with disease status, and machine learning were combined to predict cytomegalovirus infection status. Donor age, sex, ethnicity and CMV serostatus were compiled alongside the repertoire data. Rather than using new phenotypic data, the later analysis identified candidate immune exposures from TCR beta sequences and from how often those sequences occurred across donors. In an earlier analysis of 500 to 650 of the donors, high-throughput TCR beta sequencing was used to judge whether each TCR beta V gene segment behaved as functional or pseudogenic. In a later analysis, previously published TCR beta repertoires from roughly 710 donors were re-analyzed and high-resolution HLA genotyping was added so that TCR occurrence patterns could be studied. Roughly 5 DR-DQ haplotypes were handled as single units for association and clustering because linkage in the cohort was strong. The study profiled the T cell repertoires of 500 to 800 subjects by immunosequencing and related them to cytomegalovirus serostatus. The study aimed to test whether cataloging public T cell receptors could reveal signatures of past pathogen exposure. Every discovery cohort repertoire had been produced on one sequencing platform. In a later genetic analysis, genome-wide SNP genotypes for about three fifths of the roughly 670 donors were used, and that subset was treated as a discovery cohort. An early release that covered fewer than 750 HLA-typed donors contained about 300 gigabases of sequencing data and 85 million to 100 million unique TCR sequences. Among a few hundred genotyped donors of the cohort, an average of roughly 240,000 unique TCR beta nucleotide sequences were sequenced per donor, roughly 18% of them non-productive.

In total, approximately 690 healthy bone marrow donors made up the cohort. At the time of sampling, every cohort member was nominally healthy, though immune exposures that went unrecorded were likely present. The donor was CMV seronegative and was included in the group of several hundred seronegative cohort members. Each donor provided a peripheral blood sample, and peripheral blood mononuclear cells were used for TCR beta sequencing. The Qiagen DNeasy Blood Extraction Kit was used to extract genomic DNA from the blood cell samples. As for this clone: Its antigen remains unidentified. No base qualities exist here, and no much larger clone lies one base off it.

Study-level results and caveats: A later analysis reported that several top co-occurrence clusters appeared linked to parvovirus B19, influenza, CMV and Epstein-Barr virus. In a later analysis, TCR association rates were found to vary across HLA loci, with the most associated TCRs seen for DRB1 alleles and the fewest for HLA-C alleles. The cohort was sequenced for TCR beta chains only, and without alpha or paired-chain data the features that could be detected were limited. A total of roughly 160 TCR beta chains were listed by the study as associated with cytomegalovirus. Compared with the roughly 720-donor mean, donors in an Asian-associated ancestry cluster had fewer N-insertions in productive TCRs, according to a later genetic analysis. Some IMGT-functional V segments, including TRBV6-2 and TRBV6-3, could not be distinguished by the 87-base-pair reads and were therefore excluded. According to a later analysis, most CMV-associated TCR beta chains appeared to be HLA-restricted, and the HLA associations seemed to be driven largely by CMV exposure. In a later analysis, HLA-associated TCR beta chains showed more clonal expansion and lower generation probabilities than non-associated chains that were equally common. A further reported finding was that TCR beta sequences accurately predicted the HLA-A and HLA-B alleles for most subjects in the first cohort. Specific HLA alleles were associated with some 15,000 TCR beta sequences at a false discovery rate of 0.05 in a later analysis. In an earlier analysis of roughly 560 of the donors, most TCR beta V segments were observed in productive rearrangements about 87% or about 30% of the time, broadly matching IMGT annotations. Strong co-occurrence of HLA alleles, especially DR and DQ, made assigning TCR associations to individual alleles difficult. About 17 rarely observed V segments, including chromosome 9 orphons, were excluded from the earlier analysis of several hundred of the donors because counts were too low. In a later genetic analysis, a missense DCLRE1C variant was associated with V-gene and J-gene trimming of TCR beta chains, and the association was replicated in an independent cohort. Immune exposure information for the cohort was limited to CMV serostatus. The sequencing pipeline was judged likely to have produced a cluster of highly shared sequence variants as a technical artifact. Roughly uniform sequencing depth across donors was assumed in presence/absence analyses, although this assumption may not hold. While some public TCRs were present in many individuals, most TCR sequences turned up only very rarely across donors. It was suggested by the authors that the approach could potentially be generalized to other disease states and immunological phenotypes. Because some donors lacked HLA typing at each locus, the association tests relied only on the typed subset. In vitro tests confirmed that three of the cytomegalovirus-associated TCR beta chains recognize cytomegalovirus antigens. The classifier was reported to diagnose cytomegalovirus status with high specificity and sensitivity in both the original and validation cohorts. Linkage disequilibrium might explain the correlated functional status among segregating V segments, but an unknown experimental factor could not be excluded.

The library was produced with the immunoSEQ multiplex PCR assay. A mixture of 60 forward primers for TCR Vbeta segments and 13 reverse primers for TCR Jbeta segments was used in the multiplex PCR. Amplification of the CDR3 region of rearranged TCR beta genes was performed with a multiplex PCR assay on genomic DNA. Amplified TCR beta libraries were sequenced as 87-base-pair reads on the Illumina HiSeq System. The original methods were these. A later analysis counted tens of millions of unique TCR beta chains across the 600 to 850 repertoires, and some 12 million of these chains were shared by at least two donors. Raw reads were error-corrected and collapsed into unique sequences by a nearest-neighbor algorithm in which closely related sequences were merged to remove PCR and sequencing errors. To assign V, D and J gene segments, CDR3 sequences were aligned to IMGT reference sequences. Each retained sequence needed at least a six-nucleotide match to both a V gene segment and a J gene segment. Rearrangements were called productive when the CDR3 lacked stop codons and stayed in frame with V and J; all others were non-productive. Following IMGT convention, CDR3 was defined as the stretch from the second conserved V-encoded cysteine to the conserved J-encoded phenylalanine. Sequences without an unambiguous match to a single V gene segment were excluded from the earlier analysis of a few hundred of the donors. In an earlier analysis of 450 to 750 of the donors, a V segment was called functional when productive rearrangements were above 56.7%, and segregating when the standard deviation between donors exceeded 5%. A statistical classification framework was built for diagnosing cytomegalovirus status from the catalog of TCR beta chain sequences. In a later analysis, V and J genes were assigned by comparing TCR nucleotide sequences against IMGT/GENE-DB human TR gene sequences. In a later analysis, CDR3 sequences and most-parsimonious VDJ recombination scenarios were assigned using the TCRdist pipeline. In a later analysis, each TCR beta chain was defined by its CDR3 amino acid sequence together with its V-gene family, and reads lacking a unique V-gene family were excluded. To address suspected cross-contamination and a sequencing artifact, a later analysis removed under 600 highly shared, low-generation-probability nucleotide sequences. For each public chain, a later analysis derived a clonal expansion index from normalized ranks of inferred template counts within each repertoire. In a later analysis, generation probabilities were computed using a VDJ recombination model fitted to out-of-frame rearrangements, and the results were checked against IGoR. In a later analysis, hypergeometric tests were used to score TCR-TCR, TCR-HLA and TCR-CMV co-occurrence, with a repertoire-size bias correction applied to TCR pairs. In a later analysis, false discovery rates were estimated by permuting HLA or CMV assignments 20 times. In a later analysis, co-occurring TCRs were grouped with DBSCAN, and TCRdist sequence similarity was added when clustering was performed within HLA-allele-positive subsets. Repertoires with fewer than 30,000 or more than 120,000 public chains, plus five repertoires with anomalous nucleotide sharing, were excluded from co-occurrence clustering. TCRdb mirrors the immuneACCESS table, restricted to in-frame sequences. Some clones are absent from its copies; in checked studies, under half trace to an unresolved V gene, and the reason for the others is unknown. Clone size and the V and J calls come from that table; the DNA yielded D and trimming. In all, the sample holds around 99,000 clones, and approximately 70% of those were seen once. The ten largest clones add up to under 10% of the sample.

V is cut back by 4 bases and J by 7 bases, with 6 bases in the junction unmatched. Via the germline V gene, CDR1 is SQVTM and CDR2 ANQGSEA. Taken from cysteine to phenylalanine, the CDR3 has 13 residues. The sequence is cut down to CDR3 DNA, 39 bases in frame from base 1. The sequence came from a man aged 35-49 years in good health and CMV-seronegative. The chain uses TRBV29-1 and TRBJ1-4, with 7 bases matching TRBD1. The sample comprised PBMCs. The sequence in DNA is TGCAGCGTTGTTTGGACAGGTGGTGAAAAACTGTTTTTT. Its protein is CSVVWTGGEKLFF.